This record looks at one TCR beta chain sequence and its context. Libraries were prepared by immunoSEQ multiplex PCR; TCRdb keeps only in-frame clonotypes and omits some of them. The sample carries 130,000 or so clones, 84% recorded once. The sample comes from a study of blood T cell repertoires in COVID-19. The wider study: Specimens from acute and convalescent COVID-19 originated in the United States, Italy and Spain. In each case, the material was cDNA or gDNA derived from T cells, B-cell-depleted T cells, or PBMCs.

Sequencing was done on a sample of peripheral blood. The sequence was obtained from a woman aged 80 or older with acute or convalescent COVID-19.

The CDR3 bases are TGTGCTAGTGGTTTGTCGACAGGGGTGGGAACTGAAGCTTTCTTT. This encodes CASGLSTGVGTEAFF. This chain uses TRBV12-5 with TRBJ1-1; 8 bases agree with TRBD1. From germline, CDR1 is LGHNT and CDR2 FRNRAP. This CDR3 contains 15 residues. With V trimmed by 2 bases and J by 5 bases, 7 bases remained unmatched.